The next 3 T cell receptor beta chains were all read from a single sample in a study of CD8+CD57+ T cells in acquired aplastic anemia (dated by TCRdb to 2016 to 2019). This sample was sequenced with an Illumina HiSeq 2000. Genomic DNA was used as template for profiling of TCR beta VDJ combinations and CDR3 sequences. In-frame beta chains were kept once TCRdb had trimmed the public reads at Q25 with fastp and called clones with MiXCR. Rows merge per CDR3 protein into single entries with the most common DNA and genes. Present in this sample are about 210,000 distinct CDR3 sequences, 30% to 40% of which were seen just once. The top ten clonotypes cover approximately 1.2% of the sample. Sequencing was done on a sample of sorted CD4+, CD8+, or CD8+CD57+ T cells (not recorded which) from PBMCs. The receptors shown here come from a human donor in good health, serving as a control.

This clonotype has more than one count but fewer than ten. The chain recombines TRBV6-5 with TRBJ1-1; D is unresolved. Trimming cost V 3 bases and J 4 bases, with 9 bases left between them. CDR1 is MNHEY, CDR2 SVGAGI, per germline. The CDR3 extends over 13 amino acids. CDR3 DNA sequence: TGTGCCAGCAGTTATACCCCGGGCACTGAAGCTTTCTTT. It codes for CASSYTPGTEAFF.

Ten or more counts support this clonotype. The V call is TRBV5-8, the J call TRBJ2-7; TRBD1 might be the D (6 bases). Germline loops: CDR1 SGHTS, CDR2 YDEGEE. Between the trimmed V and J ends, which lost 0 bases and 3 bases, there was a span of 13 bases. This CDR3 has 15 amino acids. Written as DNA, the CDR3 is TGTGCCAGCAGCTTGGTACCAGGGGTGTACTACGAGCAGTACTTC. Translated: CASSLVPGVYYEQYF.

This clonotype has only a few counts. V usage is TRBV2 and J usage is TRBJ2-3; tentatively, D is TRBD2 (7 bases). Germline V gene sequence: CDR1 SNHLY, CDR2 FYNNEI. Trimming pared 5 bases from V and 4 bases from J, leaving 13 bases between. The CDR3 sequence is 14 residues long. The CDR3 DNA is TGTGCCAGCAGTTTATGGGGGGGCGCAGATACGCAGTATTTT. This translates into CASSLWGGADTQYF.